This T cell receptor (beta chain) was identified in a study of T cell responses to AZD1222 COVID-19 vaccine. Data came from immunoSEQ multiplex PCR; TCRdb stores just in-frame clones and leaves some out. The table has tens of thousands of clones, 92% seen once; the top ten hold roughly 5.2%. The CDR3 extends over 10 amino acids. Germline CDR1 reads MDHEN; CDR2 reads SYDVKM. Trimming shortened V by 7 bases and J by 5 bases, and 5 bases separated the two germline ends. The source of this sequence is an adult in good health. The sequenced sample was peripheral blood, obtained on day 0 of AZD1222 vaccination. The V and J genes are TRBV28 and TRBJ1-2, with D maybe TRBD1 (5 bases). CDR3 amino acids: CASKGYGYTF. The CDR3 DNA sequence: TGTGCCAGCAAGGGGTATGGCTACACCTTC.